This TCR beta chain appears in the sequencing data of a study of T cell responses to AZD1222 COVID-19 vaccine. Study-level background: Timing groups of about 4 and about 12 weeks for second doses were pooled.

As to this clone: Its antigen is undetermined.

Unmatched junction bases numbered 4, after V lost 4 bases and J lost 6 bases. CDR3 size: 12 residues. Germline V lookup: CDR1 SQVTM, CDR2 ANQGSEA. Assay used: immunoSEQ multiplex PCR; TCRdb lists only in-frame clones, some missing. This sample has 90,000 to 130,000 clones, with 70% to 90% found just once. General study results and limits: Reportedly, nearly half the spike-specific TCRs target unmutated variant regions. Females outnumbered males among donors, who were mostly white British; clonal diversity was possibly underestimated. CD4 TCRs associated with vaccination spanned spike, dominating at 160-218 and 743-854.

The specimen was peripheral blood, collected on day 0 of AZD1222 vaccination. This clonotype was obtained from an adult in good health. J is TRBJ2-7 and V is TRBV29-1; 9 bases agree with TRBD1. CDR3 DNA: TGCAGCGTTGGGGACAGGGACCCCGAGCAGTACTTC. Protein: CSVGDRDPEQYF.